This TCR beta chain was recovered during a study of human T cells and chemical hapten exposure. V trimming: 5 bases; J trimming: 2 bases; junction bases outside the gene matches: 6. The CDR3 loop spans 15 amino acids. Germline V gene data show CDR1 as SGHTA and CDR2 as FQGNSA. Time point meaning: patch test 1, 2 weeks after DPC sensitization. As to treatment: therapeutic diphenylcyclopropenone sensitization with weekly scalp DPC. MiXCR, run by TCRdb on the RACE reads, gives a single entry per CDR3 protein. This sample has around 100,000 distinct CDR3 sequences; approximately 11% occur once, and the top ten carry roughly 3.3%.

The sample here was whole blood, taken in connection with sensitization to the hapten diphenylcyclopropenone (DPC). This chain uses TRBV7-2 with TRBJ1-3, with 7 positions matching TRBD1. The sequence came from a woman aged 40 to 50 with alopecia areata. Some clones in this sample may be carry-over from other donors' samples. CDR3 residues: CASSPNRGPGNTIYF. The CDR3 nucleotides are TGTGCCAGCAGCCCAAACAGGGGACCTGGAAACACCATATATTTT.